The entry below gives a single T cell receptor (beta chain) sequence along with its context. This receptor's antigen is unknown. One base away there is no much larger clone; base qualities are not given. The data belong to a study of cytomegalovirus exposure and HLA in healthy donors (TCRdb year 2017). Regarding the study in general: According to a later analysis, the approximately 130 validation repertoires were produced on the same platform as the roughly 600 repertoires of the first cohort. The study aimed to test whether cataloging public T cell receptors could reveal signatures of past pathogen exposure. In addition to the first cohort of roughly 670 subjects, a separate validation cohort of 130 or so different subjects was used. To predict cytomegalovirus infection status, the study brought together high-throughput TCR immunosequencing, statistical association of individual TCRs with disease status, and machine learning. The paper's findings and limits, for the study overall: The classifier was reported to diagnose cytomegalovirus status with high specificity and sensitivity in both the original and validation cohorts. In vitro tests confirmed that a few of the cytomegalovirus-associated TCR beta chains recognize cytomegalovirus antigens. Across donors, most TCR sequences were observed very rarely, whereas some public TCRs were present in many individuals. All 120 or so repertoires were used to score co-occurrence in the validation cohort in a later analysis, because that analysis had no HLA typing for the cohort. The authors suggested that the approach could potentially be generalized to other disease states and immunological phenotypes. Subsequent analysis determined that TCRs grouped into clusters in the first cohort also showed a tendency toward co-occurrence across the 120 or so validation repertoires, and about 93% of cluster scores exceeded 0. In the study, 150 to 200 TCR beta chains were listed as associated with cytomegalovirus.

The trim is 8 bases for V and 3 bases for J, with a gap of 20 bases between the germline ends. The germline V gene provides CDR1 SGHVS and CDR2 FQNEAQ. Its CDR3 holds 16 amino acids, cysteine through phenylalanine. Only the CDR3 DNA stays, 48 bases, in frame from base 1. The library was produced with the immunoSEQ multiplex PCR assay. Per the authors' processing: To diagnose cytomegalovirus status from the catalog of TCR beta chain sequences, a statistical classification framework was built. TCRdb retrieved this table from immuneACCESS and kept in-frame rearrangements only. Not all clones are present; in checked studies, unresolved V genes account for under half, and no reason is known for the remainder. The V and J calls and clone size come from that table; D and trimming were worked out from the DNA. This sample comprises 100,000 to 150,000 clones, 70% to 90% of them detected only once. The ten largest account for 4.4% of the sample.

Separate from the roughly 650-subject first cohort, the validation cohort of 120 subjects was the group to which the donors belonged. The sequence came from a man aged 18-30 years in good health and CMV-seropositive. Sequencing was done on a sample of PBMCs. The chain links TRBV7-8 with TRBJ2-1; the D gene is possibly TRBD2, with 7 bases matching. The sequenced DNA is TGTGCCAGCTGTGCGCTACGGGGGGCACGCTACAATGAGCAGTTCTTC. Its protein product is CASCALRGARYNEQFF. The full variable domain, with segments outside the CDR3 supplied by the reference TRBV7-8 and TRBJ2-1 proteins, appears as GAGVSQSPRYKVAKRGQDVALRCDPISGHVSLFWYQQALGQGPEFLTYFQNEAQLDKSGLPSDRFFAERPEGSVSTLKIQRTQQEDSAVYLCASCALRGARYNEQFFGPGTRLTVL.